Given below is one T cell receptor (beta chain) in context. No antigen is known for it. Other DNA sequences in this sample translate to the same CDR3. This PCR relied on a set of 60 Vbeta primers and 13 Jbeta primers. The data were produced by immunoSEQ multiplex PCR, yet TCRdb's version contains in-frame clones alone and is incomplete. The sample includes about 210,000 clones, about four fifths of them seen just once. Germline CDR1 reads MNHEY; CDR2 reads SVGAGI. This CDR3 region has 13 residues. Trimming cost V 6 bases and J 4 bases, with 12 bases left between them. This entry belongs to a study of cytomegalovirus exposure and HLA in healthy donors. The study, taken as a whole, reports: Most TCR sequences proved rare, with some public TCRs found in many donors. The likely explanation for a cluster of highly shared sequence variants was sequencing artifact. The study assumed roughly uniform donor sequencing depth for presence/absence analyses.

The rearrangement joins TRBV6-5 to TRBJ1-2, with D possibly being TRBD1 (6 bases). Source material: PBMCs. The sequence was collected from a woman in her forties or fifties in good health and CMV-seropositive. This CDR3 reads CASSEQGSYGYTF. The CDR3 DNA follows: TGTGCCAGCAGCGAACAGGGATCCTATGGCTACACCTTC.